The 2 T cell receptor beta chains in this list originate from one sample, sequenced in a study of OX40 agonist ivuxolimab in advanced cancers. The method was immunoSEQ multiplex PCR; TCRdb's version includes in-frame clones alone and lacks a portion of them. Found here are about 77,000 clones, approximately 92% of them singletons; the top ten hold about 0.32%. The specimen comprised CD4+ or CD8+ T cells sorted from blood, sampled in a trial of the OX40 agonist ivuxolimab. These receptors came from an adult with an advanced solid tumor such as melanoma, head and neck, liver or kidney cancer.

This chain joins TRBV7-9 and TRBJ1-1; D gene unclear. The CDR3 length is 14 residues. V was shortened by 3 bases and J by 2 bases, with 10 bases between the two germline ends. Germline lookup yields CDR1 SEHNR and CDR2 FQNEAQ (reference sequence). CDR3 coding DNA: TGTGCCAGCAGCTTGGGAGGGTTTAACACTGAAGCTTTCTTT. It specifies CASSLGGFNTEAFF.

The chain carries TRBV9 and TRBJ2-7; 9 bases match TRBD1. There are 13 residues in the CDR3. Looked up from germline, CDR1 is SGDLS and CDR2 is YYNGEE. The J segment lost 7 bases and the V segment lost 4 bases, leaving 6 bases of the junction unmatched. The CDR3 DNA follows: TGTGCCAGCAGCTTCCGACAGGGGGGTGAGCAGTACTTC. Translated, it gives CASSFRQGGEQYF.